Below are 29 T cell receptor beta chains sequenced from a single sample in a study of human T cells and chemical hapten exposure. TCRdb ran MiXCR on the RACE reads and lists one entry per CDR3 protein. Here the sample spans about 120,000 distinct CDR3 sequences, roughly 14% being singletons. Time point given: pre-sensitization, week 0. Specified treatment: therapeutic diphenylcyclopropenone sensitization with weekly scalp DPC. The specimen comprised whole blood, sampled in connection with sensitization to the hapten diphenylcyclopropenone (DPC). The receptors were gathered from a young woman with alopecia areata. Some clones in this sample may be carry-over from other donors' samples.

This clonotype was observed a handful of times. This chain connects TRBV20-1 to TRBJ2-3, with 7 bases fitting TRBD1. CDR3 length equals 15 residues. In germline, CDR1 is DFQATT, CDR2 SNEGSKA (reference sequence). J was trimmed by 2 bases and V by 4 bases; bases with no gene match: 9. This CDR3 is CSATKFGQATDTQYF. The CDR3, as DNA: TGCAGTGCTACAAAATTCGGACAGGCCACAGATACGCAGTATTTT.

The chain recombines TRBV28 with TRBJ1-5, with no clear D. Trimming shortened V by 6 bases and J by 2 bases, and 11 bases separated the two germline ends. CDR3 size: 14 residues. CDR1 and CDR2 (germline): MDHEN, SYDVKM. This chain's CDR3 is CASSLERGNQPQHF. Here the CDR3 DNA reads TGTGCCAGCAGCTTAGAACGGGGCAATCAGCCCCAGCATTTT.

The table lists this clonotype with a few counts. The chain carries TRBV7-2 and TRBJ1-5, with a weak D call TRBD1 (5 bases). The V and J ends lost 4 bases and 10 bases respectively, with 11 bases between them. Germline CDR1 reads SGHTA; CDR2 reads FQGNSA. This CDR3 is 12 amino acids long. CDR3 residues: CASSSDSYPQHF. CDR3 sequence (DNA): TGTGCCAGCAGCTCAGACAGTTATCCCCAGCATTTT.

CDR3 amino acids: CASSLLASGGNTDTQYF. The DNA of the CDR3 is TGCGCCAGCAGCTTGTTGGCTAGCGGGGGTAACACAGATACGCAGTATTTT. This chain connects TRBV5-1 to TRBJ2-3; 10 positions match TRBD2. The CDR3 sequence is 17 residues long. Trimming removed 1 base from V and 2 bases from J; junction bases left unmatched: 7. CDR1 and CDR2 from the germline V gene are SGHRS and YFSETQ.

This clonotype has more than one count but fewer than ten. The chain carries TRBV29-1 and TRBJ2-3; D is ambiguous. Germline V gives CDR1 SQVTM, CDR2 ANQGSEA. Deletions cut 7 bases from V and 3 bases from J, with 5 bases between. The CDR3 is made up of 10 amino acids. The CDR3 is CSGSTDTQYF. The CDR3 DNA is TGCAGCGGAAGTACAGATACGCAGTATTTT.

The chain has TRBV28 and TRBJ1-2; D gene uncertain. The ends were cut back, 3 bases at V and 1 base at J, with 9 bases in the middle. The CDR3 sequence is 14 residues long. Germline V gene lookup returns CDR1 MDHEN and CDR2 SYDVKM. This chain's CDR3 is CASSFSARNYGYTF. The CDR3 DNA sequence: TGTGCCAGCAGTTTTTCGGCCCGTAACTATGGCTACACCTTC.

This clonotype has a count of ten or more. The chain combines TRBV2 with TRBJ1-2; D might be TRBD1 (5 bases). Trimming took 6 bases from V and 0 from J, leaving 14 bases between them. Per germline, CDR1 SNHLY and CDR2 FYNNEI. CDR3 length: 15 amino acids. DNA for the CDR3: TGTGCCAGCAGGGACATTGGGAACTCTAACTATGGCTACACCTTC. Its translation is CASRDIGNSNYGYTF.

The chain joins TRBV6-2 or TRBV6-3 to TRBJ1-5; D is unclear. The CDR3 runs to 14 residues. V was clipped by 2 bases and J by 2 bases, with 7 bases between them. From germline, CDR1 is MNHEY and CDR2 SVGEGT. In DNA form, the CDR3 reads TGTGCCAGCAGTTACACTGGGGGCAATCAGCCCCAGCATTTT. Its protein is CASSYTGGNQPQHF.

This clonotype was picked up many times. This chain links TRBV27 with TRBJ1-5, with unresolved D. V was shortened by 2 bases and J by 2 bases, with 16 bases between the two germline ends. The CDR3 runs 17 residues. Germline-derived CDR1 and CDR2 are MNHEY and SMNVEV (reference sequence). The chain's CDR3 is CASSLTPGPGRNQPQHF. CDR3 nucleotide sequence: TGTGCCAGCAGTTTAACCCCCGGCCCGGGCCGCAATCAGCCCCAGCATTTT.

The table lists this clonotype with many counts. The chain employs TRBV12-3 or TRBV12-4 and TRBJ1-2; a possible D gene is TRBD1 (5 bases). Trimming stripped 5 bases from V and 2 bases from J, with 12 bases between. CDR3 size: 14 residues. The DNA of the CDR3 is TGTGCCAGCAGTGTGGAGGGACGGAACTATGGCTACACCTTC. Its protein is CASSVEGRNYGYTF.

The V gene is TRBV3-1, the J gene TRBJ2-5, with D perhaps matching TRBD2 (7 bases). Deletions cut 0 bases from V and 4 bases from J, with 12 bases between. Germline V gene lookup returns CDR1 LGHDT and CDR2 YNNKEL (reference sequence). This CDR3 has 15 amino acids. CDR3 protein: CASSQDWGGGETQYF. CDR3 coding DNA: TGTGCCAGCAGCCAAGATTGGGGGGGCGGAGAGACCCAGTACTTC.

This clonotype was found many times. V is TRBV6-2 or TRBV6-3 and J is TRBJ1-1; D call uncertain. CDR1 MNHEY and CDR2 SVGEGT come from the germline V gene. Trimming cost V 6 bases and J 4 bases, with 9 bases left between them. The CDR3 is 12 amino acids. This chain's CDR3 is CASSQLVTEAFF. For the CDR3, the DNA is TGTGCCAGCAGCCAGCTAGTCACTGAAGCTTTCTTT.

The genes are TRBV7-2 and TRBJ2-1; 8 positions agree with TRBD2. Trimming cost V 1 base and J 6 bases; bases outside gene matches: 8. The CDR3 has 16 amino acids. CDR1 and CDR2 from the germline V gene are SGHTA and FQGNSA. CDR3 residues: CASSLGTSRRVNEQFF. CDR3 nucleotides: TGTGCCAGCAGCTTAGGGACTAGCAGGCGGGTCAATGAGCAGTTCTTC.

V gene TRBV20-1 combines with J gene TRBJ2-3; 9 bases are a match to TRBD1. V gave up 6 bases and J gave up 7 bases; unmatched junction bases: 11. Germline V gene data show CDR1 as DFQATT and CDR2 as SNEGSKA (reference sequence). The CDR3 is made up of 14 amino acids. CDR3 sequence reads: CSAQKQGATYTQYF. CDR3 in DNA: TGCAGTGCGCAGAAACAGGGGGCGACATATACGCAGTATTTT.

This clonotype was detected only a few times. The V call is TRBV2, the J call TRBJ2-3; no clear D. Germline CDR1 reads SNHLY; CDR2 reads FYNNEI. The ends were cut back, 5 bases at V and 5 bases at J, with 8 bases in the middle. The CDR3 covers 12 residues. The CDR3 DNA sequence: TGTGCCAGCAGTCGGACCGTAGATACGCAGTATTTT. Its translation: CASSRTVDTQYF.

This clonotype was detected a few times. The V call is TRBV3-1, the J call TRBJ2-7; maybe TRBD1 (5 bases). V lost 2 bases and J 4 bases, leaving 15 bases between the germline ends. The V gene's germline CDR1 is LGHDT and CDR2 YNNKEL (reference sequence). This CDR3 region has 15 residues. Written as DNA, the CDR3 is TGTGCCAGCAGCCAACCCCAGCAGGGCCGGTACGAGCAGTACTTC. It codes for CASSQPQQGRYEQYF.

This clonotype was found many times. The rearrangement links TRBV7-2 to TRBJ2-5; D ambiguous. The CDR3 length is 14 residues. V gave up 5 bases and J gave up 1 base, with 11 bases separating them. The germline CDR1 and CDR2 sequences are SGHTA and FQGNSA. This chain's CDR3 is CASSRTALQETQYF. DNA of the CDR3: TGTGCCAGCAGCCGGACGGCGCTCCAAGAGACCCAGTACTTC.

Many counts were recorded for this clonotype. CDR3 region: CATGTRQADTQYF. DNA for the CDR3: TGTGCCACCGGGACTAGGCAGGCAGATACGCAGTATTTT. The genes are TRBV7-2 and TRBJ2-3; the match to TRBD2 covers 8 bases. The V gene end was trimmed by 10 bases and the J gene end by 4 bases; junction bases not matched to a gene: 7. The CDR3 has 13 amino acids. CDR1 is SGHTA, CDR2 FQGNSA, per germline.

The sample holds a few counts of this clonotype. The V call is TRBV27, the J call TRBJ2-7; D gene ambiguous. The V end was cut by 5 bases, the J end by 3 bases, with 5 bases between. The CDR3 sequence is 11 residues long. Germline V gene sequence: CDR1 MNHEY, CDR2 SMNVEV (reference sequence). For the CDR3, the DNA is TGTGCCAGCAGTGCCTACTACGAGCAGTACTTC. Residues: CASSAYYEQYF.

The rearrangement links TRBV6-2 or TRBV6-3 to TRBJ1-5; no firm D call. The V end lost 8 bases, the J end lost 10 bases, and 9 bases lay between the germline ends. The germline gives CDR1 MNHEY, CDR2 SVGEGT. CDR3 length equals 10 residues. The CDR3 DNA is TGTGCCAGCGGTACCCGCCCCCAGCATTTT. It is translated as CASGTRPQHF.

This clonotype was detected many times. The chain employs TRBV12-3 or TRBV12-4 and TRBJ1-1; 7 bases map to TRBD1. With 7 bases clipped from V and 4 bases from J, the junction kept 21 bases outside the gene matches. The CDR3 runs 18 residues. This CDR3 reads CASTSWLVGGAGSTEAFF. The CDR3 DNA reads TGTGCCAGCACCTCCTGGTTGGTAGGGGGCGCGGGGTCCACTGAAGCTTTCTTT.

This clonotype was found many times. V and J are TRBV30 and TRBJ1-6; D is ambiguous. Germline assignment: CDR1 GTSNPN and CDR2 SVGIG (reference sequence). Deletions cut 3 bases from V and 0 bases from J, with 9 bases between. The CDR3 is 15 amino acids. CDR3 sequence: CAWRRSSSYNSPLHF. The CDR3 DNA is TGTGCCTGGAGACGCTCTAGCTCCTATAATTCACCCCTCCACTTT.

This clonotype was detected many times. This chain connects TRBV18 to TRBJ1-1; 9 positions agree with TRBD1. V lost 4 bases, J lost 3 bases, and 3 bases stayed unmatched. The CDR3 totals 14 residues. CDR1 is KGHSH and CDR2 is LQKENI in the germline V gene. CDR3 nucleotide sequence: TGTGCCAGCTCACGCCGGGACAGGGACACTGAAGCTTTCTTT. It codes for CASSRRDRDTEAFF.

This clonotype was counted between two and nine times. The DNA for the CDR3 is TGTGCCAGCAGCCGCCAGATAGCGGTGACAGATACGCAGTATTTT. This encodes CASSRQIAVTDTQYF. The rearrangement links TRBV7-2 to TRBJ2-3; TRBD2 might be the D (6 bases). Per germline, CDR1 SGHTA and CDR2 FQGNSA. CDR3 size: 15 residues. V was trimmed by 5 bases and J by 3 bases, leaving 15 bases between them.

This clonotype has a count of ten or more. The chain links TRBV5-1 to TRBJ1-1; possibly TRBD1 for D (6 bases). CDR1 is SGHRS and CDR2 is YFSETQ in the germline V gene. Deletions cut 3 bases from V and 10 bases from J, with 13 bases between. The CDR3 is 12 amino acids. The CDR3 spells CASSSERGAAFF. For the CDR3, the DNA is TGCGCCAGCAGCTCCGAGCGGGGGGCAGCTTTCTTT.

The V gene is TRBV7-2, the J gene TRBJ1-1; D gene unclear. Germline-derived CDR1 and CDR2 are SGHTA and FQGNSA. V was clipped by 5 bases and J by 4 bases, with 11 bases between them. This CDR3 is 13 amino acids long. Here the CDR3 reads CASSRIRSTEAFF. CDR3 bases: TGTGCCAGCAGCCGAATAAGGAGCACTGAAGCTTTCTTT.

This clonotype was seen at least ten times. The J gene is TRBJ2-7, the V gene TRBV7-2; D is tentatively TRBD1 or TRBD2 (5 bases each). The CDR3 consists of 14 residues. In germline, CDR1 is SGHTA, CDR2 FQGNSA. Trimming pared 1 base from V and 2 bases from J, leaving 9 bases between. The CDR3 reads CASSLGGVPYEQYF. For the CDR3, the DNA is TGTGCCAGCAGCTTAGGAGGGGTTCCCTACGAGCAGTACTTC.

There are a few counts of this clonotype. This chain uses TRBV5-5 with TRBJ1-4, with 7 positions matching TRBD1. There are 17 residues in the CDR3. With V trimmed by 0 bases and J by 5 bases, 10 bases remained unmatched. From germline, CDR1 is SGHKS and CDR2 YYEKEE (reference sequence). The CDR3 here is CASSLGGQQGRNEKLFF. The CDR3 coding sequence is TGTGCCAGCAGCTTGGGGGGCCAACAGGGGAGAAATGAAAAACTGTTTTTT.

This clonotype was recorded a few times. The chain is built from TRBV20-1 and TRBJ1-4; no reliable D call. V shed 3 bases and J shed 4 bases, with 12 bases lying between them. In germline, CDR1 is DFQATT, CDR2 SNEGSKA (reference sequence). The CDR3 is 14 amino acids. The CDR3: CSASPSGVNEKLFF. CDR3 DNA sequence: TGCAGTGCTAGCCCAAGCGGAGTTAATGAAAAACTGTTTTTT.